This T cell receptor (beta chain) emerged from a study of blood T cells in healthy people across ages. Primers used in a second PCR of about 7 to 12 cycles were a sample-barcoded 5' primer and a J-beta primer mix. One entry per CDR3 protein, called by TCRdb with MiXCR from the 5' RACE reads. The sample lists approximately 940,000 distinct CDR3 sequences, roughly 48% seen once, with over 10% in the top ten. The CDR3 contains 13 residues. Germline assignment: CDR1 SGHTA and CDR2 FQGTGA. The sequenced material came from blood. The chain has TRBV7-3 and TRBJ2-5, with D hard to call. The J call is doubtful: the DNA matches TRBJ2-4 better. The clonotype originates from a man younger than 40 in good health. The DNA for the CDR3 is TGTGCCAGCAGCCGCCTACCAGGAAACATTCAGTACTTC. As protein: CASSRLPGNIQYF.